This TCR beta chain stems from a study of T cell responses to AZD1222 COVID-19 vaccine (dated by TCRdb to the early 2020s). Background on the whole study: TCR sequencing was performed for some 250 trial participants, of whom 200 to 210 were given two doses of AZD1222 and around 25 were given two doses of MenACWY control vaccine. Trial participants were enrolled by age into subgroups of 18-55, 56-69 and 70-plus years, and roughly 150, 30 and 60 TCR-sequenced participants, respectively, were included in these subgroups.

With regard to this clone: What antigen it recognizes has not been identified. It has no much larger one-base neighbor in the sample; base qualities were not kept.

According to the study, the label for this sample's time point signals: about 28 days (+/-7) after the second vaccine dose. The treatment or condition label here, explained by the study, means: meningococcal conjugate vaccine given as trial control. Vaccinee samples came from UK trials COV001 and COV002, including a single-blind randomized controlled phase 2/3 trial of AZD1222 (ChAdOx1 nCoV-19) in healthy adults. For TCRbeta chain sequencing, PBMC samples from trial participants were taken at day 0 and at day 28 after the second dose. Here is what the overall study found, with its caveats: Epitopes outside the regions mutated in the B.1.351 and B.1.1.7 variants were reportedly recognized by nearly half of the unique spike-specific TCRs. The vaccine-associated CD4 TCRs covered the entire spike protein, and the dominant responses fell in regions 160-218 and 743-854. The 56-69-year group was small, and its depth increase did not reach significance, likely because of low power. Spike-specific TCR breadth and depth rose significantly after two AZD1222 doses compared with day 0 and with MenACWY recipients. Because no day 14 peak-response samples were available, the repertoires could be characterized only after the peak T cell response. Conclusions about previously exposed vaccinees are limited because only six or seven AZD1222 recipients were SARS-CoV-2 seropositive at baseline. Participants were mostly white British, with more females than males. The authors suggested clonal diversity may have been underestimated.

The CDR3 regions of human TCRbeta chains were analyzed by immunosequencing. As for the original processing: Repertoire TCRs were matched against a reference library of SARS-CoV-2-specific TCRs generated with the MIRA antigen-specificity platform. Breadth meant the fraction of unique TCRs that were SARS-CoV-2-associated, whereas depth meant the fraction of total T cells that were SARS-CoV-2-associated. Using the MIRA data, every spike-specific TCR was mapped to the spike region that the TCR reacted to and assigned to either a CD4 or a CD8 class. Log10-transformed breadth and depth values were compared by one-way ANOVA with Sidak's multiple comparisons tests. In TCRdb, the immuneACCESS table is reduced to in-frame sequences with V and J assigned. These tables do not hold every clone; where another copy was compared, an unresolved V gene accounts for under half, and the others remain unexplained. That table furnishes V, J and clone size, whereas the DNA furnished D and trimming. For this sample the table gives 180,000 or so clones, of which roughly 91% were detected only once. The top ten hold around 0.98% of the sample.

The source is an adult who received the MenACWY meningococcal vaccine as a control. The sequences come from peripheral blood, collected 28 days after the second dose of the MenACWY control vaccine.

The sequence in DNA is TGTGCCAGCAGTTTAAGGGAGACCCAGTACTTC. The encoded protein is CASSLRETQYF. The chain is made from TRBV12-3 or TRBV12-4 and TRBJ2-5, with the D segment identity uncertain. There are 11 amino acids in the CDR3, from cysteine to phenylalanine inclusive. CDR3 DNA only is kept here, 33 bases in frame from base 1. Trimming takes 2 bases from V and 5 bases from J, and the germline ends sit 3 bases apart.